The following is a T cell receptor (beta chain) sequence with its context. Its antigen remains unknown. Assay: immunoSEQ multiplex PCR; the TCRdb copy retains only in-frame clones and omits some. This table holds over 80,000 clones, roughly 80% found once. Deletions cut 3 bases from V and 4 bases from J, with 12 bases between. Looked up from germline, CDR1 is LNHNV and CDR2 is YYDKDF (reference sequence). The CDR3 is made up of 14 amino acids. Peptide-pool stimulation followed by sequencing identified expanded antigen-specific CD4+ clonotypes in the ViraFEST assay. Cultured cells yielded isolated CD4+ T cells after about ten days. Participants completed two doses of the BNT162b2 or mRNA-1273 vaccine. Vaccinated recipients, who were negative for nucleocapsid antibodies, had no history of SARS-CoV-2 infection. The data belong to a study of vaccination effects on CD4 cells after COVID-19.

The sequence came from a human donor who received a COVID-19 vaccine. The genes are TRBV15 and TRBJ1-1; a weak D match, TRBD1 (6 bases). The sample consisted of CD4+ T cells from PBMCs cultured with HCoV-OC43 spike peptides, taken after COVID-19 vaccination. Subset described: HCoV-OC43 spike overlapping peptide pool stimulation. CDR3 protein: CATSRGGGATEAFF. The CDR3 DNA follows: TGTGCCACCAGCAGGGGCGGGGGGGCCACTGAAGCTTTCTTT.